Listed below are T cell receptor beta chains from one sample, sequenced in a study of blood T cell repertoires in COVID-19. Libraries were prepared by immunoSEQ multiplex PCR; TCRdb keeps only in-frame clonotypes and omits some of them. The sample comprises 200,000 to 250,000 clones, more than 70% of which are singletons, and around 6% rests with the top ten. Source material: peripheral blood. All receptors come from a woman of 80 years or more with COVID-19, enrolled during active disease. CDR3s include the opening cysteine and the closing phenylalanine or tryptophan. The order of the fields is CDR3 DNA, CDR3 protein, J gene, V gene, D gene, clone size. The D gene is left open where the match is weak. Some rows have no size entry. The others give once, few or many, or a class for an expanded clone.

cdr3_nt: TGTGCCAGTAGCGGGACAGGGGTCAATCAGCCCCAGCATTTT; cdr3_aa: CASSGTGVNQPQHF; j_call: TRBJ1-5; v_call: TRBV19; d_call: TRBD1; clone_size: .
cdr3_nt: TGTGCCAGCAGCCCCCTAGCGGGAGACCAAGAGACCCAGTACTTC; cdr3_aa: CASSPLAGDQETQYF; j_call: TRBJ2-5; v_call: TRBV7-2; d_call: TRBD2; clone_size: .
cdr3_nt: TGTGCCAGCAGCTCCTACAGGTCCGAGCAGTTCTTC; cdr3_aa: CASSSYRSEQFF; j_call: TRBJ2-1; v_call: TRBV7-2; d_call: .; clone_size: .
cdr3_nt: TGTGCCAGCTCTACGACAGGGTACAATGAGCAGTTCTTC; cdr3_aa: CASSTTGYNEQFF; j_call: TRBJ2-1; v_call: TRBV18; d_call: TRBD1; clone_size: .
cdr3_nt: TGTGCCAGCTCACTAAGGGACAGCTCCTCTGGAAACACCATATATTTT; cdr3_aa: CASSLRDSSSGNTIYF; j_call: TRBJ1-3; v_call: TRBV18; d_call: TRBD1; clone_size: .
cdr3_nt: TGTGCCACCAGTGGCACAGGGAGGGGAAATCAGCCCCAGCATTTT; cdr3_aa: CATSGTGRGNQPQHF; j_call: TRBJ1-5; v_call: TRBV24-1; d_call: .; clone_size: .
cdr3_nt: TGTGCCAGCAGCTTAGTGGGGGGACCTGGAAACACCATATATTTT; cdr3_aa: CASSLVGGPGNTIYF; j_call: TRBJ1-3; v_call: TRBV7-2; d_call: .; clone_size: .
cdr3_nt: TGCGCCAGCAGGGCGGGGGGTGGTTCACCCCTCCACTTT; cdr3_aa: CASRAGGGSPLHF; j_call: TRBJ1-6; v_call: TRBV10-2; d_call: .; clone_size: .
cdr3_nt: TGCGCCAGCAGCTTAGACACAGGGGGTTATGGCTACACCTTC; cdr3_aa: CASSLDTGGYGYTF; j_call: TRBJ1-2; v_call: TRBV5-1; d_call: TRBD1; clone_size: once
cdr3_nt: TGTGCCAGCAGCTTAGGAGGGTTCCCGCGGACTGAAGCTTTCTTT; cdr3_aa: CASSLGGFPRTEAFF; j_call: TRBJ1-1; v_call: TRBV11-2; d_call: .; clone_size: .
cdr3_nt: TGTGCCAGCAGTCTTGCCGGGACAGGGGCTAACACCGGGGAGCTGTTTTTT; cdr3_aa: CASSLAGTGANTGELFF; j_call: TRBJ2-2; v_call: TRBV7-3; d_call: TRBD1; clone_size: .
cdr3_nt: TGTGCCTGGAGTCTCCGGGACACCATATATTTT; cdr3_aa: CAWSLRDTIYF; j_call: TRBJ1-3; v_call: TRBV30; d_call: .; clone_size: .
cdr3_nt: TGTGCCAGCAGTTTAACCGGGACAGGGGGCCGGGGCTACACCTTC; cdr3_aa: CASSLTGTGGRGYTF; j_call: TRBJ1-2; v_call: TRBV28; d_call: TRBD1; clone_size: .
cdr3_nt: TGTGCCAGCAGTTTACAGGTGGTAGGCACTGAAGCTTTCTTT; cdr3_aa: CASSLQVVGTEAFF; j_call: TRBJ1-1; v_call: TRBV27; d_call: .; clone_size: .
cdr3_nt: TGTGCCAGCAGCTTAGGGGAAGGGAGAGGTTCACCCCTCCACTTT; cdr3_aa: CASSLGEGRGSPLHF; j_call: TRBJ1-6; v_call: TRBV7-9; d_call: .; clone_size: .
cdr3_nt: TGTGCCAGCAGCTTGCAGGGAGGACGGACAGATACGCAGTATTTT; cdr3_aa: CASSLQGGRTDTQYF; j_call: TRBJ2-3; v_call: TRBV7-2; d_call: .; clone_size: .
cdr3_nt: TGCGCCAGCAGCTTGAACGGCGGACTAGGCGAAGCTTTCTTT; cdr3_aa: CASSLNGGLGEAFF; j_call: TRBJ1-1; v_call: TRBV5-1; d_call: .; clone_size: once
cdr3_nt: TGTGCCAGCTCACCCGGACAGGGTTTGGTCGGAAACACCATATATTTT; cdr3_aa: CASSPGQGLVGNTIYF; j_call: TRBJ1-3; v_call: TRBV18; d_call: TRBD1; clone_size: .
cdr3_nt: TGCGCTATCCTCACCGGGAGGTACTATGGCTACACCTTC; cdr3_aa: CAILTGRYYGYTF; j_call: TRBJ1-2; v_call: TRBV10-1; d_call: .; clone_size: .
cdr3_nt: TGTGCCAGCAGCGTAGGGCAGGGGACGGGAGCTTTCTTT; cdr3_aa: CASSVGQGTGAFF; j_call: TRBJ1-1; v_call: TRBV9; d_call: .; clone_size: .
cdr3_nt: TGTGCCAGCAGTTTCTCTAGCGTCCGCACAGATACGCAGTATTTT; cdr3_aa: CASSFSSVRTDTQYF; j_call: TRBJ2-3; v_call: TRBV6-5; d_call: .; clone_size: .
cdr3_nt: TGTGCCAGCAGCTTAGACCCGGGACAGTACAATGAGCAGTTCTTC; cdr3_aa: CASSLDPGQYNEQFF; j_call: TRBJ2-1; v_call: TRBV7-9; d_call: TRBD1; clone_size: .
cdr3_nt: TGTGCCAGCAGCCGCGGACAGGGAGTGGAGACCCAGTACTTC; cdr3_aa: CASSRGQGVETQYF; j_call: TRBJ2-5; v_call: TRBV5-4; d_call: TRBD1; clone_size: once
cdr3_nt: TGCAGCGTTGCTACAGGGGGGAACTATGGCTACACCTTC; cdr3_aa: CSVATGGNYGYTF; j_call: TRBJ1-2; v_call: TRBV29-1; d_call: TRBD1; clone_size: once
cdr3_nt: TGCGCCAGCAGCCTGATACCGGGACAGGGAGTCCAGCCCCAGCATTTT; cdr3_aa: CASSLIPGQGVQPQHF; j_call: TRBJ1-5; v_call: TRBV5-1; d_call: TRBD1; clone_size: .
cdr3_nt: TGTGCCATCAGTGAAGGGTTCCAGGGGAATCAGCCCCAGCATTTT; cdr3_aa: CAISEGFQGNQPQHF; j_call: TRBJ1-5; v_call: TRBV10-3; d_call: .; clone_size: .
cdr3_nt: TGTGCCAGCAGTCCAAACTCCGGGACTAGCGGGGGGGCCGAGTACTTC; cdr3_aa: CASSPNSGTSGGAEYF; j_call: TRBJ2-5; v_call: TRBV2; d_call: TRBD2; clone_size: .
cdr3_nt: TGCGCCAGCAGCTTCCAGACGGGTCAAGAGACCCAGTACTTC; cdr3_aa: CASSFQTGQETQYF; j_call: TRBJ2-5; v_call: TRBV5-1; d_call: .; clone_size: .
cdr3_nt: TGTGCCAGCAGCCAGGGAACCGTGGGAAACACCATATATTTT; cdr3_aa: CASSQGTVGNTIYF; j_call: TRBJ1-3; v_call: TRBV6-5; d_call: .; clone_size: once
cdr3_nt: TGCGCCAGCAGCCAGAGAAACACCGGGGAAGCTTTCTTT; cdr3_aa: CASSQRNTGEAFF; j_call: TRBJ1-1; v_call: TRBV4-1; d_call: .; clone_size: .
cdr3_nt: TGCGCCAGCAGTGCAGGGATGGAGGGTGAAGCTTTCTTT; cdr3_aa: CASSAGMEGEAFF; j_call: TRBJ1-1; v_call: TRBV10-2; d_call: .; clone_size: once
cdr3_nt: TGTGCCAGCAGTTCTCAACCGACAGCGAACACTGAAGCTTTCTTT; cdr3_aa: CASSSQPTANTEAFF; j_call: TRBJ1-1; v_call: TRBV27; d_call: .; clone_size: once
cdr3_nt: TGTGCCAGCAGCTTCCTGCAGGGATCCACCGGGGAGCTGTTTTTT; cdr3_aa: CASSFLQGSTGELFF; j_call: TRBJ2-2; v_call: TRBV9; d_call: .; clone_size: .
cdr3_nt: TGTGCCACCAAGCGGGAGTCCGGGACTAGCGGGGGAGCTTACAATGAGCAGTTCTTC; cdr3_aa: CATKRESGTSGGAYNEQFF; j_call: TRBJ2-1; v_call: TRBV27; d_call: TRBD2; clone_size: .
cdr3_nt: TGTGCCAGCAGCTTTCCCCACACAGATACGCAGTATTTT; cdr3_aa: CASSFPHTDTQYF; j_call: TRBJ2-3; v_call: TRBV5-4; d_call: .; clone_size: .
cdr3_nt: TGTGCCAGCAGCCTAACCCAGGGGGGACGGCGTGCTGGGGCCAACGTCCTGACTTTC; cdr3_aa: CASSLTQGGRRAGANVLTF; j_call: TRBJ2-6; v_call: TRBV7-6; d_call: .; clone_size: .
cdr3_nt: TGTGCCAGTAAGGACAGCTCCTACAATGAGCAGTTCTTC; cdr3_aa: CASKDSSYNEQFF; j_call: TRBJ2-1; v_call: TRBV19; d_call: .; clone_size: .
cdr3_nt: TGTGCCAGCAGCCCCTACGACAGGCCCTACGAGCAGTACTTC; cdr3_aa: CASSPYDRPYEQYF; j_call: TRBJ2-7; v_call: TRBV11-3; d_call: .; clone_size: .
cdr3_nt: TGTGCCAGCGGGTGGGACACGGCCACTGAAGCTTTCTTT; cdr3_aa: CASGWDTATEAFF; j_call: TRBJ1-1; v_call: TRBV7-9; d_call: .; clone_size: .
cdr3_nt: TGTGCCAGCTCACCCAACCTTCAGGGGTTATCCCAAGAGACCCAGTACTTC; cdr3_aa: CASSPNLQGLSQETQYF; j_call: TRBJ2-5; v_call: TRBV18; d_call: .; clone_size: few
cdr3_nt: TGTGCCAGCAGCTTCCGCGGCCAAAACTCCTACGAGCAGTACTTC; cdr3_aa: CASSFRGQNSYEQYF; j_call: TRBJ2-7; v_call: TRBV5-5; d_call: .; clone_size: .
cdr3_nt: TGTGCCAGCCAGACTAGCGGGGGGGTGGATACGCAGTATTTT; cdr3_aa: CASQTSGGVDTQYF; j_call: TRBJ2-3; v_call: TRBV19; d_call: TRBD2; clone_size: .
cdr3_nt: TGTGCTGGGGCCAAGGGGCCCACCTCCTACAATGAGCAGTTCTTC; cdr3_aa: CAGAKGPTSYNEQFF; j_call: TRBJ2-1; v_call: TRBV12-5; d_call: .; clone_size: .
cdr3_nt: TGTGCCAGCAAAGGACGACAGGGGGCGAATCGGTATGGCTACACCTTC; cdr3_aa: CASKGRQGANRYGYTF; j_call: TRBJ1-2; v_call: TRBV28; d_call: TRBD1; clone_size: .
cdr3_nt: TGTGCCAGCAGCTCAACCGGGACAGCGGATCAAGAGACCCAGTACTTC; cdr3_aa: CASSSTGTADQETQYF; j_call: TRBJ2-5; v_call: TRBV4-2; d_call: TRBD1; clone_size: .
cdr3_nt: TGTGCCAGCAGCAAAGGAAGGAGACCTCATCCCATGAACACTGAAGCTTTCTTT; cdr3_aa: CASSKGRRPHPMNTEAFF; j_call: TRBJ1-1; v_call: TRBV21-1; d_call: .; clone_size: .
cdr3_nt: TGTGCCAGCAGCCAACCGTATGTAAACACCGGGGAGCTGTTTTTT; cdr3_aa: CASSQPYVNTGELFF; j_call: TRBJ2-2; v_call: TRBV3-1/TRBV3-2; d_call: .; clone_size: .
cdr3_nt: TGTGCCAGCAGCTTACAGGGGGCTAACACTGAAGCTTTCTTT; cdr3_aa: CASSLQGANTEAFF; j_call: TRBJ1-1; v_call: TRBV7-2; d_call: TRBD1; clone_size: .
cdr3_nt: TGCGCCAGCAGCGATGGAGGGGGGGCCAACGTCCTGACTTTC; cdr3_aa: CASSDGGGANVLTF; j_call: TRBJ2-6; v_call: TRBV5-1; d_call: .; clone_size: .
cdr3_nt: TGCGCCAGCAGTCTTGTTGGGGGGGAGTATGGCTACACCTTC; cdr3_aa: CASSLVGGEYGYTF; j_call: TRBJ1-2; v_call: TRBV5-1; d_call: .; clone_size: .
cdr3_nt: TGTGCCAGCAGCTTAGATTTGACGACAGGGGGAAGGGAAAAACTGTTTTTT; cdr3_aa: CASSLDLTTGGREKLFF; j_call: TRBJ1-4; v_call: TRBV5-5; d_call: TRBD1; clone_size: .
cdr3_nt: TGTGCCAGCAGCCAAGCCCCCCAGTTTTATGGCTACACCTTC; cdr3_aa: CASSQAPQFYGYTF; j_call: TRBJ1-2; v_call: TRBV14; d_call: .; clone_size: .
cdr3_nt: TGTGCCAGCAGCTTAGACCGGACCGGGGAGCTGTTTTTT; cdr3_aa: CASSLDRTGELFF; j_call: TRBJ2-2; v_call: TRBV7-2; d_call: .; clone_size: few
cdr3_nt: TGTGCCAGCAGTTACGGATTACAGGGTTCACCCCTCCACTTT; cdr3_aa: CASSYGLQGSPLHF; j_call: TRBJ1-6; v_call: TRBV6-5; d_call: .; clone_size: .
cdr3_nt: TGTGCCAGCAGTGACGAGGGGGTACCTTCCTACAATGAGCAGTTCTTC; cdr3_aa: CASSDEGVPSYNEQFF; j_call: TRBJ2-1; v_call: TRBV6-1; d_call: .; clone_size: .
cdr3_nt: TGTGCCAGCTCACCTGACAGGGAAGGACAGCCCCAGCATTTT; cdr3_aa: CASSPDREGQPQHF; j_call: TRBJ1-5; v_call: TRBV18; d_call: TRBD1; clone_size: .
cdr3_nt: TGTGCCAGCAGGGATTTAGCGGGGGCGGGGAGAGATACGCAGTATTTT; cdr3_aa: CASRDLAGAGRDTQYF; j_call: TRBJ2-3; v_call: TRBV6-6; d_call: TRBD2; clone_size: .
cdr3_nt: TGTGCCAGCAGTGAACTGCGGGGCTCGACTGGCTACACCTTC; cdr3_aa: CASSELRGSTGYTF; j_call: TRBJ1-2; v_call: TRBV2; d_call: .; clone_size: .
cdr3_nt: TGTGCCAGCACCCCATACGGGACAGGCCCCTACGAGCAGTACTTC; cdr3_aa: CASTPYGTGPYEQYF; j_call: TRBJ2-7; v_call: TRBV5-6; d_call: TRBD1; clone_size: .
cdr3_nt: TGTGCCAGCAGCCAGGGGGACGTCTCCTACAATGAGCAGTTCTTC; cdr3_aa: CASSQGDVSYNEQFF; j_call: TRBJ2-1; v_call: TRBV7-9; d_call: TRBD1; clone_size: .